These 24 T cell receptor beta chains originate from one sample sequenced in a study of T cell responses to AZD1222 COVID-19 vaccine. Method: immunoSEQ multiplex PCR; TCRdb's copy keeps in-frame clones and lacks some. This sample has some 150,000 clones, with approximately 91% found just once. The sequencing here drew on peripheral blood, taken on day 0 of AZD1222 vaccination. The origin of the receptors is an adult in good health.

This chain uses TRBV6-5 with TRBJ1-2; D remains unclear. Germline-derived CDR1 and CDR2 are MNHEY and SVGAGI. This CDR3 comprises 12 residues. V was trimmed by 2 bases and J by 6 bases, leaving 7 bases between them. The CDR3 region has the DNA TGTGCCAGCAGTTACGAGGGAAATGGCTACACCTTC. Its translation is CASSYEGNGYTF.

This chain links TRBV5-8 with TRBJ2-2; D assignment may be TRBD1 or TRBD2 (5 bases each). This CDR3 has 15 amino acids. V lost 4 bases and J 3 bases, leaving 13 bases between the germline ends. The germline V gene encodes CDR1 SGHTS and CDR2 YDEGEE. This CDR3 reads CASSIMGRDTGELFF. For the CDR3, the DNA is TGTGCCAGCAGCATCATGGGACGGGACACCGGGGAGCTGTTTTTT.

The V gene is TRBV30, the J gene TRBJ2-2, with no clear D. CDR1 GTSNPN and CDR2 SVGIG come from the germline V gene (reference sequence). The CDR3 has 13 residues. V lost 4 bases to trimming and J lost 3 bases, with 9 bases between them. DNA for the CDR3: TGTGCCTGGAATCGGGCTCACACCGGGGAGCTGTTTTTT. Protein sequence: CAWNRAHTGELFF.

V and J are TRBV28 and TRBJ1-5; D perhaps matches TRBD1 (5 bases). CDR3 length: 15 amino acids. Trimming left V 6 bases short and J 4 bases short, with 16 bases between. Per germline, CDR1 MDHEN and CDR2 SYDVKM. The CDR3 sequence: CASSRTTAPNQPQHF. CDR3 coding DNA: TGTGCCAGCAGCCGCACGACAGCTCCTAATCAGCCCCAGCATTTT.

The chain is built from TRBV19 and TRBJ1-2; D remains unclear. Germline V gene lookup returns CDR1 LNHDA and CDR2 SQIVND (reference sequence). Trimming shortened V by 6 bases and J by 4 bases, and 12 bases separated the two germline ends. CDR3 length: 13 amino acids. The CDR3 nucleotides are TGTGCCAGTAGACCCACATTACTCTATGGCTACACCTTC. Its protein is CASRPTLLYGYTF.

This chain joins TRBV10-3 and TRBJ2-7, with 12 nucleotides matching TRBD1. The CDR3 length is 15 residues. CDR1 ENHRY and CDR2 SYGVKD come from the germline V gene. V shed 0 bases and J 5 bases; nucleotides not matched to a gene: 2. CDR3 in DNA: TGTGCCATCAGTGAGTCGGGACAGGGGGCTCACGAGCAGTACTTC. It is translated as CAISESGQGAHEQYF.

The J gene is TRBJ1-3, the V gene TRBV6-6; D may be TRBD1 (6 bases). CDR3 length equals 14 residues. Trimming removed 6 bases from V and 0 bases from J, with 9 bases in between. Germline CDR1 MNHNY, CDR2 SVGAGI (reference sequence). The CDR3 region is CASRRQDSGNTIYF. In DNA, the CDR3 is TGTGCCAGCAGACGACAGGACTCTGGAAACACCATATATTTT.

This sequence joins TRBV15 and TRBJ2-1, with 7 bases fitting TRBD2. V lost 2 bases and J lost 7; bases outside the gene matches: 8. Germline V gene data show CDR1 as LNHNV and CDR2 as YYDKDF (reference sequence). The length of the CDR3 is 15 residues. The CDR3 spells CATSRPSLAANEQFF. For the CDR3, the DNA is TGTGCCACCAGCAGACCTAGCCTAGCGGCAAATGAGCAGTTCTTC.

The DNA of the CDR3 is TGCGCCAGCAGCCCCGGAACTGGGGTATACTACGAGCAGTACGTC. Translated: CASSPGTGVYYEQYV. The chain combines TRBV5-1 with TRBJ2-7, with D unresolved. The CDR3 has 15 amino acids. Germline-derived CDR1 and CDR2 are SGHRS and YFSETQ. Deletions cut 4 bases from V and 3 bases from J, with 17 bases between.

The chain joins TRBV7-6 to TRBJ1-3; TRBD1 agrees at 7 bases. Losses at the gene ends were 5 bases for V and 0 bases for J; bases not matched to a gene: 10. Germline CDR1 SGHVS, CDR2 FNYEAQ. This CDR3 contains 17 residues. The DNA of the CDR3 is TGTGCCAGCAGCCCCGCCGGACAGGCGTACTCTGGAAACACCATATATTTT. It translates to CASSPAGQAYSGNTIYF.

The chain couples TRBV28 to TRBJ2-5; tentatively, D is TRBD2 (7 bases). V lost 5 bases and J 3 bases, leaving 13 bases between the germline ends. The germline V gene has CDR1 MDHEN and CDR2 SYDVKM. This CDR3 is built from 14 residues. CDR3 residues: CASSPRGGEETQYF. CDR3 nucleotide sequence: TGTGCCAGCAGTCCCAGGGGAGGGGAAGAGACCCAGTACTTC.

The CDR3 DNA reads TGCAGCGTTGGGGACGGACCCTATTCACCCCTCCACTTT. This codes for CSVGDGPYSPLHF. The rearrangement uses TRBV29-1 and TRBJ1-6; TRBD1 might be the D (5 bases). Germline V gene lookup returns CDR1 SQVTM and CDR2 ANQGSEA. This CDR3 has 13 amino acids. Trimming shortened V by 4 bases and J by 8 bases, and 12 bases separated the two germline ends.

The chain has TRBV11-1 and TRBJ2-2; 8 positions agree with TRBD1. With V trimmed by 5 bases and J by 4 bases, 9 bases remained unmatched. The CDR3 is 16 residues long. Germline V gene data show CDR1 as SGHAT and CDR2 as FQDESV (reference sequence). CDR3 DNA: TGTGCCAGCAGCAACTCGGACAGGGAACTCACCGGGGAGCTGTTTTTT. Its translation is CASSNSDRELTGELFF.

Written as DNA, the CDR3 is TGTGCCAGCAGTGAAATCGGACAGGGACAACACGAGCAGTACGTC. Translation: CASSEIGQGQHEQYV. This chain connects TRBV6-1 to TRBJ2-7; 8 bases agree with TRBD1. Trimming cost V 2 bases and J 5 bases; bases outside gene matches: 8. This CDR3 is 15 amino acids long. From germline, CDR1 is MNHNS and CDR2 SASEGT.

The chain is built from TRBV4-1 and TRBJ1-5; D might be TRBD1 (6 bases). The germline V gene encodes CDR1 MGHRA and CDR2 YSYEKL. The CDR3 sequence is 15 residues long. Trimming cost V 0 bases and J 4 bases, with 10 bases left between them. The CDR3 region is CASSQERQVNQPQHF. The CDR3 DNA reads TGCGCCAGCAGCCAAGAAAGACAGGTAAATCAGCCCCAGCATTTT.

This sequence joins TRBV28 and TRBJ2-3; 9 positions match TRBD2. J was trimmed by 0 bases and V by 6 bases; bases with no gene match: 7. CDR1 MDHEN and CDR2 SYDVKM come from the germline V gene. This CDR3 has 16 residues. This CDR3 reads CASSEAGTSSTDTQYF. The CDR3 DNA follows: TGTGCCAGCAGCGAAGCCGGGACTAGCAGCACAGATACGCAGTATTTT.

In its sample, this clone was seen a few times. The chain carries TRBV15 and TRBJ2-7; TRBD2 aligns across 9 bases. Germline trimming cut 4 bases from V and 3 bases from J; bases unmatched to any gene: 7. The CDR3 runs to 15 residues. CDR1 and CDR2 (germline): LNHNV, YYDKDF (reference sequence). This chain's CDR3 is CATSKGGRASYEQYF. The DNA of the CDR3 is TGTGCCACCAGCAAAGGCGGGAGGGCCAGCTACGAGCAGTACTTC.

The V and J genes are TRBV2 and TRBJ2-3; 9 bases are shared with TRBD1. Germline assignment: CDR1 SNHLY and CDR2 FYNNEI. The J segment lost 2 bases and the V segment lost 6 bases, leaving 6 bases of the junction unmatched. This CDR3 spans 15 amino acids. CDR3 in amino acids: CASRLTGGNTDTQYF. The CDR3 nucleotides read TGTGCCAGCAGGCTGACAGGGGGTAACACAGATACGCAGTATTTT.

The chain combines TRBV4-1 with TRBJ1-1, with D uncertain. The germline V gene has CDR1 MGHRA and CDR2 YSYEKL. The CDR3 is made up of 14 amino acids. Trimming took 2 bases from V and 6 from J, leaving 13 bases between them. The CDR3 bases are TGCGCCAGCAGCCAACACGTCGGTAGTCCTGAAGCTTTCTTT. The encoded protein is CASSQHVGSPEAFF.

J is TRBJ2-7 and V is TRBV5-6; TRBD2 agrees at 13 bases. The germline CDR1 and CDR2 sequences are SGHDT and YYEEEE. The length of the CDR3 is 16 residues. V lost 0 bases and J lost 3; bases outside the gene matches: 3. In nucleotides, the CDR3 is TGTGCCAGCAGCTTGGGGCGACTAGCGGGGGGCTACGAGCAGTACGTC. Translation: CASSLGRLAGGYEQYV.

The rearrangement uses TRBV6-1 and TRBJ2-3; D unresolved. CDR1 is MNHNS and CDR2 is SASEGT in the germline V gene. CDR3 length: 13 amino acids. Trimming stripped 0 bases from V and 7 bases from J, with 8 bases between. CDR3 coding DNA: TGTGCCAGCAGTGAAGCCCCCCCTCATACGCAGTATTTT. Amino acids: CASSEAPPHTQYF.

The genes are TRBV18 and TRBJ1-1, with D possibly matching TRBD1 (5 bases). Germline V gene data show CDR1 as KGHSH and CDR2 as LQKENI. CDR3 length equals 14 residues. Trimming took off 3 bases at V and 5 bases at J, with 13 bases between the two ends. The CDR3 spells CASSPEGRTTEAFF. The CDR3 DNA is TGTGCCAGCTCACCCGAGGGGCGTACAACTGAAGCTTTCTTT.

The chain has TRBV21-1 and TRBJ2-7. TRBV21-1 is given as a pseudogene. CDR3 length equals 17 residues. CDR3 residues: CASTPSIDPPLNYEQYV. Written as DNA, the CDR3 is TGTGCCAGCACCCCCTCAATTGACCCGCCTCTCAACTACGAGCAGTACGTC.

This clone was seen a single time. The chain joins TRBV30 to TRBJ1-5, with D perhaps TRBD1 (6 bases). Germline V gene data show CDR1 as GTSNPN and CDR2 as SVGIG (reference sequence). With 1 base removed from V and 0 bases from J, the gap between germline ends came to 22 bases. The CDR3 loop spans 19 amino acids. CDR3 sequence reads: CAWSERPPLQGYSNQPQHF. CDR3 nucleotides: TGTGCCTGGAGTGAAAGGCCACCCCTACAGGGATATAGCAATCAGCCCCAGCATTTT. The full variable domain, with the rest looked up from reference TRBV30 and TRBJ1-5, is SQTIHQWPATLVQPVGSPLSLECTVEGTSNPNLYWYRQAAGRGLQLLFYSVGIGQISSEVPQNLSASRPQDRQFILSSKKLLLSDSGFYLCAWSERPPLQGYSNQPQHFGDGTRLSIL.